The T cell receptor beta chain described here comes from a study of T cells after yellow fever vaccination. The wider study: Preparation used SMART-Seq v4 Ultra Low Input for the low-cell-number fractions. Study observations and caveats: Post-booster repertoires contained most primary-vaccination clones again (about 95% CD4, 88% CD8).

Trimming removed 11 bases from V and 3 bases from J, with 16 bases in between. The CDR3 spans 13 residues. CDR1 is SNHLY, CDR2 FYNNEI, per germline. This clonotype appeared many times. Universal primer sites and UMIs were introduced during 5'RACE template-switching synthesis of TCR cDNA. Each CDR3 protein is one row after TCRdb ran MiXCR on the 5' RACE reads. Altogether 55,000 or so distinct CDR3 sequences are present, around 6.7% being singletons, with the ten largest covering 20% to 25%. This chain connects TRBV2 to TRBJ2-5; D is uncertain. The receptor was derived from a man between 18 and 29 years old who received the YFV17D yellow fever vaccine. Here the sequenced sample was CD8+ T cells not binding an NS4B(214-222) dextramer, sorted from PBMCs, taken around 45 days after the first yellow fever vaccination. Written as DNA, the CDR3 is TGTGCCCGGCGAAGGCTAGAGGAAGAGACCCAGTACTTC. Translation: CARRRLEEETQYF.